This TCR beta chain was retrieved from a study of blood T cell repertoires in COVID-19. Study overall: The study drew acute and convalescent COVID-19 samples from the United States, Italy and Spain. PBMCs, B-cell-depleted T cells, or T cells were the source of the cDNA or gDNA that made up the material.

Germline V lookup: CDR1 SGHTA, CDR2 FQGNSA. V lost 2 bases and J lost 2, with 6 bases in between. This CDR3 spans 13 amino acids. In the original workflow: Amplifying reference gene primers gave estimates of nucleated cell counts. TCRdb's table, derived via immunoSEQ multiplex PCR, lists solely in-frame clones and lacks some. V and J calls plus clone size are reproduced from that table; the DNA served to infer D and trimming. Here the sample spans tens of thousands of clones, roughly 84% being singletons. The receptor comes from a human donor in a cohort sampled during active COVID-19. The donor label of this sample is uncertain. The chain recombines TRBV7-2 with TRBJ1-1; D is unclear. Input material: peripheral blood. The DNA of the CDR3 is TGTGCCAGCAGCTTAAGCCTAAACACTGAAGCTTTCTTT. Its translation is CASSLSLNTEAFF.